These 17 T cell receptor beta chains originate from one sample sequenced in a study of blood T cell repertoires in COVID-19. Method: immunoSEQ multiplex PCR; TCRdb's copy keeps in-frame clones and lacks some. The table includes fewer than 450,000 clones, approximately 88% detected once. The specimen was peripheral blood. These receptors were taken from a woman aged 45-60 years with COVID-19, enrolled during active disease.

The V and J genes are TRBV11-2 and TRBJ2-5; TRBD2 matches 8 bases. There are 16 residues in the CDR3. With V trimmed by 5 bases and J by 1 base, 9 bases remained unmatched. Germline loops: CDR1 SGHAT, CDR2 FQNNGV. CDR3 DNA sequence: TGTGCCAGCAGCCCCGGGAGTAGCGGGGCCCAAGAGACCCAGTACTTC. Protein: CASSPGSSGAQETQYF.

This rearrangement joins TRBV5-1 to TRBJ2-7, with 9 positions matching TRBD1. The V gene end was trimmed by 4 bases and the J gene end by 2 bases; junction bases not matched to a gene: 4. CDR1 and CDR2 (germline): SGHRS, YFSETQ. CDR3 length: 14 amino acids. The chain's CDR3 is CASSGQGSAYEQYF. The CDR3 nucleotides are TGCGCCAGCAGCGGACAGGGGTCTGCCTACGAGCAGTACTTC.

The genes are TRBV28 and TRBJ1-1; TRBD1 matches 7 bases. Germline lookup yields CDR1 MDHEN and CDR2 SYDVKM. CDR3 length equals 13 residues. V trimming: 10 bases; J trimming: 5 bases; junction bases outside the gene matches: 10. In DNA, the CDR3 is TGTGCCACCTTACAGGGGATCGAGACTGAAGCTTTCTTT. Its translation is CATLQGIETEAFF.

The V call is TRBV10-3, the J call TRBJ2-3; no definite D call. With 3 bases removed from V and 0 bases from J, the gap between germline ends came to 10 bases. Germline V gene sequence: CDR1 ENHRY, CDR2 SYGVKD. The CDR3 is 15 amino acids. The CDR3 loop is CAISDPAQSTDTQYF. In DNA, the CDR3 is TGTGCCATCAGTGACCCTGCCCAGAGCACAGATACGCAGTATTTT.

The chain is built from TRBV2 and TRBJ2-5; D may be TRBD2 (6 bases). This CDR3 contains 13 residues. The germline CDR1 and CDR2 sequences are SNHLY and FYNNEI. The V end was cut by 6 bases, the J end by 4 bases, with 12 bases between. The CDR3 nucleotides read TGTGCCAGCAGCTGGGACTCACGAGAGACCCAGTACTTC. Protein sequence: CASSWDSRETQYF.

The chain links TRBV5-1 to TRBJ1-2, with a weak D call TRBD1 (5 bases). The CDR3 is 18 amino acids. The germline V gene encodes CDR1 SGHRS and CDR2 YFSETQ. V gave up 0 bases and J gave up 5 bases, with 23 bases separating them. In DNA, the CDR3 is TGCGCCAGCAGCTTGGTAGAAGGTTCGGTCGAAGCAGGGTATGGCTACACCTTC. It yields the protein CASSLVEGSVEAGYGYTF.

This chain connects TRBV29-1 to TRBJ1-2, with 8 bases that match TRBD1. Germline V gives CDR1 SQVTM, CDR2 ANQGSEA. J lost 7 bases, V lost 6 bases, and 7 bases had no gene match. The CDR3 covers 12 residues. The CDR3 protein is CSVARGQFGYTF. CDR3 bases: TGCAGCGTGGCCAGGGGGCAGTTTGGCTACACCTTC. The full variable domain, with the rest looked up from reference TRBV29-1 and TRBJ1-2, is SAVISQKPSRDICQRGTSLTIQCQVDSQVTMMFWYRQQPGQSLTLIATANQGSEATYESGFVIDKFPISRPNLTFSTLTVSNMSPEDSSIYLCSVARGQFGYTFGSGTRLTVV.

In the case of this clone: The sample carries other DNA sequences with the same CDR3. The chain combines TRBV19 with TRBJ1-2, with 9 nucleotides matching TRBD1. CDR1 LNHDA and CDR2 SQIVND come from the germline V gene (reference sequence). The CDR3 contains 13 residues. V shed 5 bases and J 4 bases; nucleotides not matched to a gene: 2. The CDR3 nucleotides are TGTGCCAGTAGTCCGGGACAGGGCTATGGCTACACCTTC. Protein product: CASSPGQGYGYTF.

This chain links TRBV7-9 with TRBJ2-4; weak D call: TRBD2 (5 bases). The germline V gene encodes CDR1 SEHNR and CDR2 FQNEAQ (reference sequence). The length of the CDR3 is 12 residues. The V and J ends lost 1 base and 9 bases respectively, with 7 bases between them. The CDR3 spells CASSLGGGIQYF. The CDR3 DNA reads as TGTGCCAGCAGCTTAGGTGGAGGCATTCAGTACTTC.

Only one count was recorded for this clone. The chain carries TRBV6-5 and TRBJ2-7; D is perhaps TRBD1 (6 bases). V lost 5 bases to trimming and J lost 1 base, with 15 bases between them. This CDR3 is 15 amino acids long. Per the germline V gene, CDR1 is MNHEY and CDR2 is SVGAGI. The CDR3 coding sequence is TGTGCCAGCAGTCGTCAGGGGTGGGGATCCTACGAGCAGTACTTC. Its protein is CASSRQGWGSYEQYF.

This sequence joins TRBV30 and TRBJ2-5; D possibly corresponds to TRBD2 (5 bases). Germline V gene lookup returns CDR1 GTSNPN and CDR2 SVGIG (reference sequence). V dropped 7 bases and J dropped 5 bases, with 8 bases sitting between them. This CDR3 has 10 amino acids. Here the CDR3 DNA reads TGTGCCTCTGAGCGGGAGACCCAGTACTTC. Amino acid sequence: CASERETQYF.

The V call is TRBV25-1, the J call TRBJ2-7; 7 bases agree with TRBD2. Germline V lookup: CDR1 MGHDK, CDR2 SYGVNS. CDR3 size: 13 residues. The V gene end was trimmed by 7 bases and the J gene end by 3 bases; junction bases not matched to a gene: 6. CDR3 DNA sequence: TGTGCCAGCACGCCAGCGGGGCTCTACGAGCAGTACTTC. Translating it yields CASTPAGLYEQYF.

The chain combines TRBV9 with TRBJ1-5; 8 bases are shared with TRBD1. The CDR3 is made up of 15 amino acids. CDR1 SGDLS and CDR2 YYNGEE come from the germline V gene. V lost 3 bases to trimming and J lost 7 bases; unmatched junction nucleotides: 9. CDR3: CASSASTGVRQPQHF. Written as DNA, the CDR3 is TGTGCCAGCAGCGCCTCGACAGGGGTGAGACAGCCCCAGCATTTT.

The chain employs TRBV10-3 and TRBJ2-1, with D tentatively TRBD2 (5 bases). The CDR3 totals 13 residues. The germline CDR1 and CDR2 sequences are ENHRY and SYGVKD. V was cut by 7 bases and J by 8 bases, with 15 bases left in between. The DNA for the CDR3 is TGTGCCATCACCCAAGCGGACTCCTATGAGCAGTTCTTC. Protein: CAITQADSYEQFF.

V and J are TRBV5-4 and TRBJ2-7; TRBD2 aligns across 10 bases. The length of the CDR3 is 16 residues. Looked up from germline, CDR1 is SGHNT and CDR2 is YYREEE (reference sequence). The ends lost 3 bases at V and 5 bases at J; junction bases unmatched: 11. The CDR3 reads CASSYGGLAGVDEQYF. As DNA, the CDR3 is TGTGCCAGCAGCTACGGCGGCCTAGCGGGGGTAGACGAGCAGTACTTC.

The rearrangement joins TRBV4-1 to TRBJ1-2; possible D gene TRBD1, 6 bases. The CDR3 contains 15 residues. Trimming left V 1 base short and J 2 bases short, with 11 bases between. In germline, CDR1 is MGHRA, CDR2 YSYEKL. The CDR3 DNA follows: TGCGCCAGCAGCCAAGGGGGGGGCGTCAACTATGGCTACACCTTC. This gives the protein CASSQGGGVNYGYTF.

CDR3 nucleotides: TGTGCCACCTGGACAGGGGGTGCCATTAACACCATATATTTT. Its protein product is CATWTGGAINTIYF. The V and J genes are TRBV19 and TRBJ1-3, with 10 bases aligning to TRBD1. The CDR3 spans 14 residues. Germline lookup yields CDR1 LNHDA and CDR2 SQIVND (reference sequence). V lost 10 bases and J lost 7; bases outside the gene matches: 10.